What follows describes a single T cell receptor (beta chain). The data were obtained in a study of blood T cell repertoires in COVID-19. Study in general: COVID-19 samples collected from the United States, Italy and Spain covered acute and convalescent phases. Nucleic acid was either cDNA or gDNA, and it came from T cells, B-cell-depleted T cells, or PBMCs.

Germline V gives CDR1 MNHEY, CDR2 SVGEGT. V lost 0 bases to trimming and J lost 4 bases; unmatched junction nucleotides: 3. This CDR3 contains 15 residues. In the authors' workflow: Amplification of reference gene primers was used by the study to estimate nucleated cell counts. Assay used: immunoSEQ multiplex PCR; TCRdb lists only in-frame clones, some missing. The V and J calls and clone size are taken from that table; D and trimming were inferred from the DNA. Among under 450,000 clones listed, 83% were seen once. Clinical histories supplied by participants themselves formed the basis of cohort assignment.

The receptor comes from a woman aged 50 to 60 who had recovered from COVID-19. The sequencing sample was made of PBMCs or T cells enriched from blood (not recorded which). The rearrangement joins TRBV6-2 or TRBV6-3 to TRBJ2-3, with TRBD2 matching over 8 bases. CDR3 loop: CASSYSGGAPDTQYF. The DNA for the CDR3 is TGTGCCAGCAGTTACTCCGGGGGGGCCCCAGATACGCAGTATTTT.